These 17 T cell receptor beta chains came from one sample sequenced in a study of CD8 T cells in ankylosing spondylitis. Study-level findings and limits: Seemingly characteristic of ankylosing spondylitis blood was a TCR beta motif consisting of about 8 highly homologous variants.

One entry per CDR3 protein, called by TCRdb with MiXCR from the 5' RACE reads. The sample gives approximately 400,000 distinct CDR3 sequences, roughly 25% of which show up once; 0.85% to 1% is in the top ten. Their target antigens are unknown. What was sequenced was blood, either unsorted or a sorted T cell fraction (not recorded which). Every receptor here comes from a male donor with ankylosing spondylitis.

V gene TRBV20-1 combines with J gene TRBJ1-6; D not certain. The ends were cut back, 3 bases at V and 6 bases at J, with 3 bases in the middle. From germline, CDR1 is DFQATT and CDR2 SNEGSKA (reference sequence). The CDR3 totals 11 residues. CDR3 amino acids: CSARANSPLHF. CDR3 nucleotide sequence: TGCAGTGCTAGGGCTAATTCACCCCTCCACTTT.

The sample holds a few counts of this clonotype. This sequence joins TRBV3-1 and TRBJ1-1; D gene unclear. The V and J ends lost 5 bases and 4 bases respectively, with 17 bases between them. CDR3 length: 15 amino acids. Germline V lookup: CDR1 LGHDT, CDR2 YNNKEL (reference sequence). CDR3 protein: CASSKIPRTGTEAFF. CDR3 DNA: TGTGCCAGCAGCAAAATTCCAAGGACGGGCACTGAAGCTTTCTTT.

A few counts support this clonotype. The chain joins TRBV12-3 or TRBV12-4 to TRBJ2-3; TRBD2 is a possible D gene (5 bases). Trimming cost V 1 base and J 1 base, with 15 bases left between them. The CDR3 has 17 residues. DNA of the CDR3: TGTGCCAGCAGTTTAGGCGACTATTCTGGGGGCACAGATACGCAGTATTTT. Its protein is CASSLGDYSGGTDTQYF.

The rearrangement joins TRBV7-7 to TRBJ2-5; TRBD2 matches at 11 bases. The CDR3 extends over 16 amino acids. V dropped 5 bases and J dropped 1; count of bases not matched to a gene: 6. Germline V gene sequence: CDR1 SSHAT, CDR2 FNYEAQ (reference sequence). CDR3 bases: TGTGCCAGCAGCACCCTAGCGGGAGGCCCCCAAGAGACCCAGTACTTC. Residues: CASSTLAGGPQETQYF.

This chain uses TRBV7-2 with TRBJ1-2; D is uncertain. The CDR3 extends over 14 amino acids. V lost 1 base and J lost 8, with 14 bases in between. Germline V gives CDR1 SGHTA, CDR2 FQGNSA. CDR3 sequence (DNA): TGTGCCAGCAGCTTAGGCGCTCGGCGGATGGGCTACACCTTC. Its translation: CASSLGARRMGYTF.

This clonotype showed up just a few times. The rearrangement links TRBV5-1 to TRBJ1-6; the match to TRBD1 covers 8 bases. This CDR3 region has 15 residues. Germline V CDR1 and CDR2: SGHRS, YFSETQ. After removal of 2 bases from V and 8 bases from J, the junction contained 6 bases not matched to a gene. The CDR3 DNA sequence: TGCGCCAGCAGCTTACAGGGGGGACGGGATTCACCCCTCCACTTT. Translation gives CASSLQGGRDSPLHF.

This clonotype was detected ten times or more. The genes are TRBV5-6 and TRBJ2-3, with D uncertain. Germline CDR1 reads SGHDT; CDR2 reads YYEEEE. Trimming left V 0 bases short and J 2 bases short, with 7 bases between. The CDR3 is made up of 14 amino acids. This CDR3 reads CASSLGAYTDTQYF. CDR3 sequence (DNA): TGTGCCAGCAGCTTGGGCGCTTACACAGATACGCAGTATTTT. Variable domain in full (rest from reference TRBV5-6 and TRBJ2-3): DAGVTQSPTHLIKTRGQQVTLRCSPKSGHDTVSWYQQALGQGPQFIFQYYEEEERQRGNFPDRFSGHQFPNYSSELNVNALLLGDSALYLCASSLGAYTDTQYFGPGTRLTVL.

V and J are TRBV5-1 and TRBJ2-2, with 7 nucleotides matching TRBD1. Trimming took 4 bases from V and 4 from J; bases not matched to a gene: 10. Germline V gene sequence: CDR1 SGHRS, CDR2 YFSETQ. The CDR3 has 16 residues. CDR3: CASSHRDRGPTGELFF. The CDR3 DNA reads as TGCGCCAGCAGCCACCGGGACAGAGGACCCACCGGGGAGCTGTTTTTT.

This clonotype was counted between two and nine times. The CDR3, as DNA: TGTGCCAGCAGCCTCGCTTGGTATGGGAACAATGAGCAGTTCTTC. Amino acid sequence: CASSLAWYGNNEQFF. The chain uses TRBV7-9 and TRBJ2-1, with D unresolved. The CDR3 is 15 residues long. V dropped 5 bases and J dropped 5 bases, with 16 bases sitting between them. CDR1 and CDR2 (germline): SEHNR, FQNEAQ (reference sequence).

This clonotype was counted only a few times. The CDR3: CASSSPRLNTEAFF. DNA for the CDR3: TGTGCCAGCAGCTCCCCTAGGCTGAACACTGAAGCTTTCTTT. The V gene is TRBV7-2, the J gene TRBJ1-1; no reliable D call. Germline CDR1 is SGHTA and CDR2 is FQGNSA. This CDR3 region has 14 residues. The germline V and J ends were trimmed by 4 bases and 0 bases, with 9 bases remaining between them.

This clonotype has at least ten counts. V usage is TRBV7-3 and J usage is TRBJ2-1; TRBD2 matches at 9 bases. Germline-derived CDR1 and CDR2 are SGHTA and FQGTGA. The CDR3 has 22 amino acids. Germline trimming cut 0 bases from V and 2 bases from J; bases unmatched to any gene: 20. CDR3 nucleotides: TGTGCCAGCAGCTTAACTCCCTTTAGCGGGAGCCTAACTCGACCGGCCTACAATGAGCAGTTCTTC. Residues: CASSLTPFSGSLTRPAYNEQFF.

This clonotype has only a few counts. This chain connects TRBV24-1 to TRBJ2-6; a weak D match, TRBD2 (6 bases). V was shortened by 7 bases and J by 0 bases, with 18 bases between the two germline ends. Germline CDR1 is KGHDR and CDR2 is SFDVKD. CDR3 length: 18 amino acids. The DNA of the CDR3 is TGTGCCACCAGCCGATCCGGGACTGAAGCCTCTGGGGCCAACGTCCTGACTTTC. Its translation is CATSRSGTEASGANVLTF.

This clonotype was seen more than once but under ten times. This chain joins TRBV5-1 and TRBJ2-5; D is unclear. Deletions cut 0 bases from V and 5 bases from J, with 11 bases between. This CDR3 spans 14 amino acids. The V gene's germline CDR1 is SGHRS and CDR2 YFSETQ. The CDR3 here is CASSLGPTGETQYF. The CDR3 DNA reads TGCGCCAGCAGCTTGGGACCCACCGGGGAGACCCAGTACTTC.

The rearrangement joins TRBV20-1 to TRBJ2-7; the match to TRBD2 covers 13 bases. Germline trimming cut 2 bases from V and 2 bases from J; bases unmatched to any gene: 9. The germline V gene has CDR1 DFQATT and CDR2 SNEGSKA (reference sequence). The length of the CDR3 is 17 residues. The CDR3 reads CSARKTSGRHTPYEQYF. DNA of the CDR3: TGCAGTGCTAGAAAGACTAGCGGGAGGCATACCCCCTACGAGCAGTACTTC.

The chain is built from TRBV5-1 and TRBJ2-6; D call uncertain. Between the trimmed V and J ends, which lost 4 bases and 2 bases, there was a span of 7 bases. Germline V CDR1 and CDR2: SGHRS, YFSETQ. The CDR3 is 14 residues long. The CDR3 nucleotides are TGCGCCAGCAGCCCCCGCACTGGGGCCAACGTCCTGACTTTC. Translated, it gives CASSPRTGANVLTF.

The chain links TRBV24-1 to TRBJ1-2; D is unresolved. Germline CDR1 is KGHDR and CDR2 is SFDVKD. This CDR3 has 14 residues. Trimming shortened V by 2 bases and J by 7 bases, and 13 bases separated the two germline ends. In DNA, the CDR3 is TGTGCCACCAGTGATTCCGGACCGCACGGTGGCTACACCTTC. As protein: CATSDSGPHGGYTF.

This clonotype was seen a single time. V gene TRBV29-1 combines with J gene TRBJ2-1; 8 nucleotides line up with TRBD1. CDR1 SQVTM and CDR2 ANQGSEA come from the germline V gene. The CDR3 spans 12 residues. V lost 7 bases to trimming and J lost 9 bases; unmatched junction nucleotides: 8. The CDR3 DNA sequence: TGCAGCGGCGGACAGGGACGAGGTGAGCAGTTCTTC. Encoded protein: CSGGQGRGEQFF.